One T cell receptor (beta chain) is described in this entry. The antigen is not known. For the second PCR, which ran for about 7 to 11 cycles, a sample-barcoded 5' primer and a J-beta primer mix were used. TCRdb redid the calling of the 5' RACE reads with MiXCR, one entry per CDR3 protein. The data contain over 700,000 distinct CDR3 sequences, roughly 50% of them seen just once; the ten biggest clones take up around 40%. The V end lost 4 bases, the J end lost 2 bases, and 9 bases lay between the germline ends. CDR1 is SEHNR and CDR2 is FQNEAQ in the germline V gene (reference sequence). The CDR3 runs 13 residues. The record originates from a study of blood T cells in healthy people across ages. Study findings and constraints: Unsorted PBMCs blocked a conclusive comparison of naive and antigen-experienced cells. Diversity figures derived from one million T cells were judged to underestimate the true value.

This receptor was identified in a man at least 80 years old in good health. Source material: blood. V usage is TRBV7-9 and J usage is TRBJ2-7, with D unresolved. CDR3 coding DNA: TGTGCCAGCAGCTCACCCACGACCTACGAGCAGTACTTC. As protein: CASSSPTTYEQYF.